Sequencing of this TCR beta chain was carried out in a study of Ad26.COV2.S vaccination and SARS-CoV-2 variants. This sample's treatment: approximately 18 received Ad26.COV2.S at low or high dose, single or two shots; roughly 5 received placebo; per-sample allocation not given. The samples date from day 63 after the first vaccine or placebo injection. Within Boston, the person who donated was an adult of 18-55 years. The CDR3 contains 13 residues. V lost 1 base to trimming and J lost 3 bases, with 7 bases between them. Germline CDR1 and CDR2: MNHEY and SVGAGI. Profiling relied on immunoSEQ multiplex PCR, and the TCRdb table lists in-frame clones only, not all of them. Found here are 330,000 or so clones, roughly 90% of them singletons; the top ten hold 4.5% to 7%. For this clone: Other nucleotide sequences from this sample produce the same CDR3.

The receptor was derived from a person between 18 and 65 years old who received the Ad26.COV2.S COVID-19 vaccine or a placebo. The chain joins TRBV6-5 to TRBJ2-7, with D unresolved. This specimen consisted of peripheral blood, obtained in a trial of Ad26.COV2.S vaccine versus placebo. The CDR3, as DNA: TGTGCCAGCAGTTACTATCGCGGCTACGAGCAGTACTTC. Translated: CASSYYRGYEQYF.